The present T cell receptor (beta chain) was sequenced within a study of beta chain features in type 1 diabetes. Study summary: In age, gender and cell yields, patients were similar to healthy donors. Study outcomes and limitations: Researchers could not determine here whether HLA type influences TCRB rearrangement.

The trim removed 2 bases at V and 0 bases at J, leaving 6 bases unmatched. The CDR3 consists of 18 residues. The germline gives CDR1 LGHNA, CDR2 YSLEER. Of the isolated RNA, all was reverse transcribed, and so the sequenced material was expressed TCRB transcripts. Method: immunoSEQ multiplex PCR; TCRdb's copy keeps in-frame clones and lacks some. This sample has under 550,000 clones; about an eighth occur once, and the top ten carry 0.045% to 0.05%. This clone has more than one count but fewer than ten. No antigen is known for it. The specimen was naive CD4+ T cells from blood. This chain uses TRBV4-3 with TRBJ2-1, with 11 bases that match TRBD2. The clonotype comes from a woman between 18 and 29 years old in good health. The CDR3 DNA sequence: TGCGCCAGCAGCCAACAAACTAGCGGGAGTTACTCCTACAATGAGCAGTTCTTC. Protein product: CASSQQTSGSYSYNEQFF.